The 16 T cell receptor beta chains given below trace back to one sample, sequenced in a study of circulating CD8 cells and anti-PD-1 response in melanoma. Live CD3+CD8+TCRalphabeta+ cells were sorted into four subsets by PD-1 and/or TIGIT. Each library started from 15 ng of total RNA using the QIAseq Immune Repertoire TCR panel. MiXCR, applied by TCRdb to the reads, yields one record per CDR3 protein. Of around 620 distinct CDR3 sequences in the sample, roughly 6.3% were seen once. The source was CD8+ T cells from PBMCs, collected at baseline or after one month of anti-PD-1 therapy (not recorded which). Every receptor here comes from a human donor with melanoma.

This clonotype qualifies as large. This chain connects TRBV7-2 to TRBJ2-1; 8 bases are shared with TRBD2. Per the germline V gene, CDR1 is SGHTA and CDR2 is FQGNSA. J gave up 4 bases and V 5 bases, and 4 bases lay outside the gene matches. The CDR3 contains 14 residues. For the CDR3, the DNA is TGTGCCAGCAGCCGGAAGCGGGGGTACAATGAGCAGTTCTTC. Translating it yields CASSRKRGYNEQFF. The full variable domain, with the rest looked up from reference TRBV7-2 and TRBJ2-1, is GAGVSQSPSNKVTEKGKDVELRCDPISGHTALYWYRQSLGQGLEFLIYFQGNSAPDKSGLPSDRFSAERTGGSVSTLTIQRTQQEDSAVYLCASSRKRGYNEQFFGPGTRLTVL.

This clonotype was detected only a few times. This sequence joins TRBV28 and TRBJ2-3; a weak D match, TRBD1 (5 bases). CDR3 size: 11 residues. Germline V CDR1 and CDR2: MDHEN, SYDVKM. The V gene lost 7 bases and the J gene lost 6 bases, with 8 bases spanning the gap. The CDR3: CASNRLDTQYF. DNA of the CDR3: TGTGCCAGCAACAGGTTGGATACGCAGTATTTT.

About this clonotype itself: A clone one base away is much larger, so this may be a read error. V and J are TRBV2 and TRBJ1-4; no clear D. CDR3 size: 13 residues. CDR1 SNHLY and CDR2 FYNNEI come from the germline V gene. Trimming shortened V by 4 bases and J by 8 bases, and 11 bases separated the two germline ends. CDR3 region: CASSGGLREKLFF. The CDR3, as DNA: TGTGCCAGCAGTGGAGGTTTACGAGAAAAACTGTTTTTT.

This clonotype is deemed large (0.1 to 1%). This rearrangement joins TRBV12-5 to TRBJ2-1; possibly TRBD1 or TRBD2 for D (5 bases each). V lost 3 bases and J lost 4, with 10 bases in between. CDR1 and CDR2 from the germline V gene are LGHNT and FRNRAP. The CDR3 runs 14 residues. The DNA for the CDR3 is TGTGCTAGTGGTTTTTCGGGGCCGTACAATGAGCAGTTCTTC. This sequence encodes CASGFSGPYNEQFF.

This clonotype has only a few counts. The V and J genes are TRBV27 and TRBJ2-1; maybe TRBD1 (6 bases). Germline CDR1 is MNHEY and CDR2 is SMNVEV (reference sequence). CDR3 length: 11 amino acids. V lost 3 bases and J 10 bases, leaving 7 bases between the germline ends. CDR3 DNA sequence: TGTGCCAGCAGTTTTACAGGGGAGCAGTTCTTC. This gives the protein CASSFTGEQFF.

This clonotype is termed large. CDR3 coding DNA: TGTGCCAGCAGCCCAAGGTTGGGAGTCTATGAGCAGTTCTTC. Residues: CASSPRLGVYEQFF. This chain connects TRBV7-6 to TRBJ2-1; TRBD2 might be the D (5 bases). From germline, CDR1 is SGHVS and CDR2 FNYEAQ. This CDR3 comprises 14 residues. V was cut by 5 bases and J by 8 bases, with 16 bases left in between.

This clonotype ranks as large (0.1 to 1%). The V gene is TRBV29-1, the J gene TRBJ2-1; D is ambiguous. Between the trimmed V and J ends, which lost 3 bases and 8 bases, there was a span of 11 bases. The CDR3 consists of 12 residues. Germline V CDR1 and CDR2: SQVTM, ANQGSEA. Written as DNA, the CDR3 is TGCAGCGTTGACGTCAGGTTCGATGAGCAGTTCTTC. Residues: CSVDVRFDEQFF.

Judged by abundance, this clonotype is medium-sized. Written as DNA, the CDR3 is TGTGCCAGCAGCTTTAGCGGGGGGAGCACAGATACGCAGTATTTT. Amino acids: CASSFSGGSTDTQYF. V gene TRBV11-2 combines with J gene TRBJ2-3, with 10 bases aligning to TRBD2. V dropped 3 bases and J dropped 0; count of bases not matched to a gene: 0. The CDR3 length is 15 residues. CDR1 and CDR2 from the germline V gene are SGHAT and FQNNGV.

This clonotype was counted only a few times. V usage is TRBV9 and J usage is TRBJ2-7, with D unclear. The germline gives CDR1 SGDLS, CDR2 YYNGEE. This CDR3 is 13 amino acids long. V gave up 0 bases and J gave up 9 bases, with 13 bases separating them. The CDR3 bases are TGTGCCAGCAGCGTAGAGGAAGATCGTGCGCAGTACTTC. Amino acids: CASSVEEDRAQYF.

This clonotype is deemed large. CDR3 residues: CASSHRAGSSTDTQYF. In nucleotides, the CDR3 is TGTGCCAGCAGTCATAGGGCAGGGTCTAGCACAGATACGCAGTATTTT. The V and J genes are TRBV7-8 and TRBJ2-3, with D possibly TRBD1 on 5 matching bases. The CDR3 runs to 16 residues. V was pared by 6 bases and J by 0 bases, with 16 bases between. Germline lookup yields CDR1 SGHVS and CDR2 FQNEAQ.

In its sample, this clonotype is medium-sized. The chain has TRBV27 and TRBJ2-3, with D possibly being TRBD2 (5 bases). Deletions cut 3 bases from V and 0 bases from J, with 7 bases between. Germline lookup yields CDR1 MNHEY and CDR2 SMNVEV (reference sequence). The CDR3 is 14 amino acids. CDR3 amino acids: CASSFRGSTDTQYF. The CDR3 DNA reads TGTGCCAGCAGTTTCCGGGGAAGCACAGATACGCAGTATTTT.

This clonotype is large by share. This CDR3 is CASSAGTSGGFRVYEQYF. CDR3 in DNA: TGTGCCAGCAGTGCCGGGACTAGCGGGGGCTTCAGGGTATACGAGCAGTACTTC. This chain connects TRBV6-6 to TRBJ2-7, with 14 bases matching TRBD2. The CDR3 length is 18 residues. Trimming cost V 5 bases and J 4 bases; bases outside gene matches: 13. Germline V CDR1 and CDR2: MNHNY, SVGAGI (reference sequence).

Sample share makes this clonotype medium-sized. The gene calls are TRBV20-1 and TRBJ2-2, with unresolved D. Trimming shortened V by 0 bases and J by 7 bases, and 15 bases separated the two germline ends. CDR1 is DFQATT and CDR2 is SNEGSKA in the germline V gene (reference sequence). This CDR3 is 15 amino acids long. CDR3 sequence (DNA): TGCAGTGCTAGAGATAAAATATCTTCTGGCGGGGAGCTGTTTTTT. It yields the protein CSARDKISSGGELFF.

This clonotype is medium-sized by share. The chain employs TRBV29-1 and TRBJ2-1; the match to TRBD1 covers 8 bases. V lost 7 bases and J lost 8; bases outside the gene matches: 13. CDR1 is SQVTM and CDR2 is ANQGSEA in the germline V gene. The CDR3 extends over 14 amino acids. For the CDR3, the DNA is TGCAGCGGGAGGGCCAGGGGGCCATCCGATGAGCAGTTCTTC. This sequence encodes CSGRARGPSDEQFF.

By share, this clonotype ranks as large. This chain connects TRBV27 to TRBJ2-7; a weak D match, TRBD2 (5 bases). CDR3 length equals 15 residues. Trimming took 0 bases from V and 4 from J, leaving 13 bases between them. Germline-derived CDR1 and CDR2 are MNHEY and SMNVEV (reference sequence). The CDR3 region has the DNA TGTGCCAGCAGTTTATCGGTAGCGTCATGGTACGAGCAGTACTTC. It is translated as CASSLSVASWYEQYF.

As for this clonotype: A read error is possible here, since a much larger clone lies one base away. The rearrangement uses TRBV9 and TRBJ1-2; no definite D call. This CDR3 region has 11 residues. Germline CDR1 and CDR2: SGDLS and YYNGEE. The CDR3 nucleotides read TGTGCCAGCAGACAGAACTGTGGCTACACCTTC. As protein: CASRQNCGYTF. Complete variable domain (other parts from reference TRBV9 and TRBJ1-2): DSGVTQTPKHLITATGQRVTLRCSPRSGDLSVYWYQQSLDQGLQFLIQYYNGEERAKGNILERFSAQQFPDLHSELNLSSLELGDSALYFCASRQNCGYTFGSGTRLTVV.